Listed below are T cell receptor beta chains from one sample, sequenced in a study of cytomegalovirus exposure and HLA in healthy donors. Data came from immunoSEQ multiplex PCR; TCRdb stores just in-frame clones and leaves some out. The table shows roughly 130,000 clones, with under 70% occurring only once. Sequencing was done on a sample of PBMCs. The receptor source for this set is a woman in her sixties or seventies in good health and CMV-seronegative. Both conserved end residues are part of each CDR3. A D gene is named only where the DNA matches it firmly. The size field is filled for only some rows; it gives once, few, many or a size class.

j_call	clone_size	cdr3_length	v_call	d_call	cdr3_aa	cdr3_nt
TRBJ2-3	few	19	TRBV2	.	CASSVIRREPLSSTDTQYF	TGTGCCAGCAGTGTAATTAGGCGGGAACCCCTCTCTAGCACAGATACGCAGTATTTT
TRBJ2-3	.	15	TRBV19	TRBD2	CASSVLAGPRDTQYF	TGTGCCAGTAGTGTACTAGCGGGGCCCCGCGATACGCAGTATTTT
TRBJ2-7	.	12	TRBV27	.	CASSHNSYEQYF	TGTGCCAGCAGTCACAACTCCTACGAGCAGTACTTC
TRBJ1-2	few	15	TRBV5-8	TRBD1	CASSPPGTGMNGYTF	TGTGCCAGCAGCCCACCCGGGACAGGGATGAATGGCTACACCTTC
TRBJ2-1	.	15	TRBV9	.	CASSVEGRPYNEQFF	TGTGCCAGCAGCGTAGAGGGGAGGCCCTACAATGAGCAGTTCTTC
TRBJ2-1	.	15	TRBV6-1	.	CASSETLSSYNEQFF	TGTGCCAGCAGTGAAACCCTGAGCTCCTACAATGAGCAGTTCTTC
TRBJ2-5	.	14	TRBV19	.	CASSGRQGIKTQYF	TGTGCCAGTAGCGGGAGACAAGGTATAAAGACCCAGTACTTC
TRBJ1-5	once	15	TRBV6-1	TRBD1	CASSEGTGAYQPQHF	TGTGCCAGCAGTGAAGGGACAGGGGCCTATCAGCCCCAGCATTTT
TRBJ1-2	few	11	TRBV19	.	CASYRFPGYTF	TGTGCCAGTTACCGGTTCCCTGGCTACACCTTC
TRBJ2-2	.	17	TRBV5-4	TRBD2	CASNIYSGGAATGELFF	TGTGCCAGCAACATATATAGCGGGGGGGCCGCCACCGGGGAGCTGTTTTTT
TRBJ1-1	.	14	TRBV11-2	TRBD1	CASGGTGGIGGAFF	TGTGCCAGCGGGGGGACAGGGGGCATCGGCGGAGCTTTCTTT
TRBJ2-3	.	16	TRBV6-4	TRBD2	CASSDSKRGSTDTQYF	TGTGCCAGCAGTGACTCGAAGCGGGGTAGCACAGATACGCAGTATTTT
TRBJ1-5	.	13	TRBV7-9	.	CASTPGGGEPQHF	TGTGCCAGCACTCCGGGGGGCGGAGAGCCCCAGCATTTT
TRBJ1-2	.	14	TRBV28	TRBD1	CASSLQTGFHGYTF	TGTGCCAGCAGTCTTCAGACAGGGTTCCATGGCTACACCTTC
TRBJ2-2	.	14	TRBV7-2	.	CASSLGRVTGELFF	TGTGCCAGCAGCTTAGGGAGGGTTACCGGGGAGCTGTTTTTT
TRBJ1-1	.	15	TRBV5-1	.	CASRLGQVGNTEAFF	TGCGCCAGCAGGTTGGGGCAGGTGGGTAACACTGAAGCTTTCTTT
TRBJ1-4	.	14	TRBV18	TRBD1	CASSPPNRQGKLFF	TGTGCCAGCTCACCTCCGAATCGACAGGGCAAACTGTTTTTT
TRBJ2-5	few	14	TRBV5-4	.	CASSVWVVRETQYF	TGTGCCAGCAGCGTTTGGGTGGTCAGGGAGACCCAGTACTTC
TRBJ1-2	.	14	TRBV29-1	TRBD1	CSVEPGTGSGGYTF	TGCAGCGTGGAACCCGGGACAGGGTCCGGTGGCTACACCTTC
TRBJ2-1	few	15	TRBV5-8	TRBD1	CASSLGDSGYNEQFF	TGTGCCAGCAGCTTGGGGGACAGCGGTTACAATGAGCAGTTCTTC
TRBJ2-1	.	11	TRBV28	.	CASSVFDEQFF	TGTGCCAGCAGTGTCTTCGATGAGCAGTTCTTC
TRBJ1-4	.	14	TRBV5-4	TRBD1	CATKIQGANEKLFF	TGTGCCACCAAGATTCAGGGGGCTAATGAAAAACTGTTTTTT
TRBJ2-7	.	13	TRBV6-6	.	CASTTGGFDEQYF	TGTGCCAGCACCACTGGGGGGTTCGACGAGCAGTACTTC
TRBJ1-1	.	16	TRBV5-1	TRBD1	CASSRTGRARGTEAFF	TGCGCCAGCAGCCGGACAGGGAGGGCGAGGGGCACTGAAGCTTTCTTT
TRBJ2-1	once	13	TRBV5-4	TRBD1	CASRREGAGEQFF	TGTGCCAGCAGGCGCGAGGGGGCAGGTGAGCAGTTCTTC
TRBJ2-3	.	16	TRBV5-1	TRBD2	CASSPFGGAPTDTQYF	TGCGCCAGCAGCCCCTTCGGGGGGGCCCCCACAGATACGCAGTATTTT
TRBJ1-2	.	17	TRBV28	TRBD1	CASSSQARGRGSYGYTF	TGTGCCAGCAGTTCCCAGGCCAGGGGGCGCGGGAGCTATGGCTACACCTTC
TRBJ1-2	few	13	TRBV5-5	.	CASSLAAPDGYTF	TGTGCCAGCAGCCTCGCCGCTCCGGATGGCTACACCTTC
TRBJ2-5	.	15	TRBV11-1	TRBD2	CASSAAGAGNWGQYF	TGTGCCAGCAGCGCAGCGGGGGCGGGGAATTGGGGCCAGTACTTC
TRBJ2-4	once	15	TRBV25-1	.	CASSPVALTQNIQYF	TGTGCCAGCAGTCCCGTGGCTCTCACCCAAAACATTCAGTACTTC
TRBJ2-3	.	14	TRBV19	.	CASSISSREDTQYF	TGTGCCAGTAGTATAAGTTCGCGGGAAGATACGCAGTATTTT
TRBJ2-1	.	14	TRBV7-2	.	CASSPTQTHNEQFF	TGTGCCAGCAGCCCAACACAGACCCACAATGAGCAGTTCTTC
TRBJ2-6	once	16	TRBV18	.	CASSPNVGSGANVLTF	TGTGCCAGCTCACCAAATGTCGGCTCTGGGGCCAACGTCCTGACTTTC
TRBJ2-5	few	14	TRBV29-1	.	CSTRGEASQETQYF	TGCAGCACCCGGGGTGAGGCGAGCCAAGAGACCCAGTACTTC
TRBJ1-1	.	14	TRBV6-5	TRBD1	CVVRDRAMNTEAFF	TGTGTTGTCAGGGACAGGGCGATGAACACTGAAGCTTTCTTT
TRBJ2-7	.	17	TRBV7-2	TRBD2	CASSPLAWGTTSYEQYF	TGTGCCAGCAGCCCACTAGCGTGGGGAACCACAAGCTACGAGCAGTACTTC
TRBJ2-3	.	11	TRBV9	.	CASSLRDTQYF	TGTGCCAGCAGCCTCAGGGATACGCAGTATTTT
TRBJ1-5	.	15	TRBV6-6	TRBD1	CASSSDRGMGQPQHF	TGTGCCAGCAGTTCCGACAGGGGGATGGGTCAGCCCCAGCATTTT
TRBJ2-7	.	13	TRBV10-3	.	CAISPAGADEQYF	TGTGCCATCAGCCCGGCGGGGGCAGACGAGCAGTACTTC
TRBJ1-2	.	13	TRBV5-4	.	CASRGGQATFYTF	TGTGCCAGCAGGGGGGGGCAGGCCACTTTCTACACCTTC
TRBJ2-3	.	17	TRBV7-9	TRBD2	CASSLSSGRASTDTQYF	TGTGCCAGCAGCTTATCTAGCGGGAGGGCTAGCACAGATACGCAGTATTTT
TRBJ1-1	.	13	TRBV6-5	.	CASSYGGALEAFF	TGTGCCAGCAGTTACGGAGGGGCCTTAGAAGCTTTCTTT